The 7 T cell receptor beta chains given below trace back to one sample, sequenced in a study of T-cell reconstitution after alpha-beta-depleted transplantation in children. The TCRbeta library was prepared with unique molecular identifiers. Using its own MiXCR run on the PCR reads, TCRdb lists one record per CDR3 protein. The sample records hundreds of thousands of distinct CDR3 sequences, approximately 12% being singletons. The sample was PBMCs from the stem cell graft donor, taken from the stem cell graft. The receptors derive from a human donor who donated a stem cell graft to a child with combined immunodeficiency.

This clonotype came up many times. The rearrangement uses TRBV5-6 and TRBJ2-1; D gene uncertain. This CDR3 has 13 amino acids. V was trimmed by 0 bases and J by 12 bases, leaving 13 bases between them. The germline gives CDR1 SGHDT, CDR2 YYEEEE. CDR3 sequence (DNA): TGTGCCAGCAGCTTGGAGGCGCCGCGAGTGCAGTTCTTC. Its protein is CASSLEAPRVQFF. The full variable domain, in which reference TRBV5-6 and TRBJ2-1 provide the parts outside the CDR3, is DAGVTQSPTHLIKTRGQQVTLRCSPKSGHDTVSWYQQALGQGPQFIFQYYEEEERQRGNFPDRFSGHQFPNYSSELNVNALLLGDSALYLCASSLEAPRVQFFGPGTRLTVL.

The chain couples TRBV9 to TRBJ1-2; TRBD1 matches at 7 bases. From germline, CDR1 is SGDLS and CDR2 YYNGEE. CDR3 length equals 15 residues. The trim removed 0 bases at V and 3 bases at J, leaving 5 bases unmatched. The CDR3 sequence: CASSVEQGMDYGYTF. The CDR3 region has the DNA TGTGCCAGCAGCGTAGAACAGGGGATGGACTATGGCTACACCTTC.

This clonotype was picked up a small number of times. V usage is TRBV12-3 or TRBV12-4 and J usage is TRBJ2-4; D unclear. Trimming shortened V by 4 bases and J by 0 bases, and 10 bases separated the two germline ends. CDR3 length equals 15 residues. The DNA of the CDR3 is TGTGCCAGCAGTTCACCCACACTAGCCAAAAACATTCAGTACTTC. It is translated as CASSSPTLAKNIQYF.

This clonotype was found a few times. The chain joins TRBV27 to TRBJ2-7; D gene uncertain. The V end was cut by 3 bases, the J end by 6 bases, with 12 bases between. The CDR3 is 13 residues long. Looked up from germline, CDR1 is MNHEY and CDR2 is SMNVEV (reference sequence). The CDR3 bases are TGTGCCAGCAGTTTGAGCAAGTCTACCGAGCAGTACTTC. Amino acids: CASSLSKSTEQYF.

The J gene is TRBJ2-1, the V gene TRBV7-8; a weak D match, TRBD1 (7 bases). The germline V gene encodes CDR1 SGHVS and CDR2 FQNEAQ. Trimming cost V 5 bases and J 8 bases, with 13 bases left between them. The CDR3 spans 13 residues. Here the CDR3 reads CASSIRGAHEQFF. CDR3 nucleotides: TGTGCCAGCAGCATCAGGGGGGCGCATGAGCAGTTCTTC.

The chain employs TRBV15 and TRBJ2-7, with 8 bases aligning to TRBD1. V gave up 5 bases and J gave up 4 bases; unmatched junction bases: 7. Germline V lookup: CDR1 LNHNV, CDR2 YYDKDF (reference sequence). The CDR3 has 14 residues. The CDR3 here is CATSSGQGEYEQYF. The CDR3 DNA reads as TGTGCCACCAGCTCTGGACAGGGCGAGTACGAGCAGTACTTC.

This clonotype was picked up many times. The rearrangement joins TRBV12-3 or TRBV12-4 to TRBJ2-1; D not resolved. V lost 2 bases and J lost 11, with 10 bases in between. This CDR3 is 12 amino acids long. The CDR3 DNA reads as TGTGCCAGCAGTTTACTTCCGTCCCAGCAGTTCTTC. This codes for CASSLLPSQQFF.